A selection of T cell receptor beta chains follows, all from one sample in a study of T cell changes during pregnancy in multiple sclerosis. Assay used: immunoSEQ multiplex PCR; TCRdb lists only in-frame clones, some missing. The sample includes about 24,000 clones, roughly nine tenths seen only once; the top ten take 9.4%. The sequences come from CD8+ T cells from peripheral blood mononuclear cells, collected in the third trimester of pregnancy. All receptors come from a female donor in good health, enrolled as a control in a pregnancy study. CDR3s include the opening cysteine and the closing phenylalanine or tryptophan. D genes are given only for firm matches. Rows may omit the clone size; those that give it use once, few, many or a size class.

D | J | V | size | DNA | CDR3
TRBD2 | TRBJ2-7 | TRBV11-3 | . | TGTGCCAGCAGCCTCCGGACTAGCGCTGGCGAGCAGTACTTC | CASSLRTSAGEQYF
. | TRBJ2-1 | TRBV6-1 | . | TGTGCCAGCAGTGAAGGAGGAGGGTACAGCAATGAGCAGTTCTTC | CASSEGGGYSNEQFF
. | TRBJ1-2 | TRBV5-4 | . | TGTGCCAGCGGGATGGGGGCGAATGGCTACACCTTC | CASGMGANGYTF
. | TRBJ1-1 | TRBV4-1 | . | TGCGCCAGCGTTTCCAGTAACACTGAAGCTTTCTTT | CASVSSNTEAFF
TRBD1 | TRBJ1-1 | TRBV7-6 | . | TGTGCCAGCAGCCAGGACAGGGGGCTAATCGACACTGAAGCTTTCTTT | CASSQDRGLIDTEAFF
. | TRBJ1-2 | TRBV29-1 | . | TGCAGCGTTGCGGGTAACTATGGCTACACCTTC | CSVAGNYGYTF
. | TRBJ1-1 | TRBV9 | . | TGTGCCAGCAGCGTAGAACGAGGAGGGGGGGTAGACACTGAAGCTTTCTTT | CASSVERGGGVDTEAFF
TRBD2 | TRBJ2-3 | TRBV12-5 | . | TGTGCTAGTGGTTTGGTACGGGCGGGAGGGAGCGATACGCAGTATTTT | CASGLVRAGGSDTQYF
. | TRBJ1-3 | TRBV7-9 | . | TGTGCCAGCAGCTCGCTGTTTGGGGGGATCGGAAACACCATATATTTT | CASSSLFGGIGNTIYF
. | TRBJ2-5 | TRBV5-6 | once | TGTGCCAGCAGCGGGGGACATCAAGAGACCCAGTACTTC | CASSGGHQETQYF
. | TRBJ1-3 | TRBV10-1 | . | TGCGCCAGCCCAGGGAAGTCTGGAAACACCATATATTTT | CASPGKSGNTIYF
. | TRBJ1-3 | TRBV6-1 | . | TGTGCCAGCAGTGATCGGGTAAACACCATATATTTT | CASSDRVNTIYF
. | TRBJ2-5 | TRBV6-5 | . | TGTGCCAGCAGTCCCCCCGGGAGAAACCAAGAGACCCAGTACTTC | CASSPPGRNQETQYF
TRBD2 | TRBJ2-3 | TRBV6-4 | . | TGTGCCAGCAGTGAGCGGGGGGGGGCAGATACGCAGTATTTT | CASSERGGADTQYF
TRBD2 | TRBJ2-7 | TRBV27 | . | TGTGCCAGCAGTCCGCCGGGAGGGCGGGACGAGCAGTACTTC | CASSPPGGRDEQYF